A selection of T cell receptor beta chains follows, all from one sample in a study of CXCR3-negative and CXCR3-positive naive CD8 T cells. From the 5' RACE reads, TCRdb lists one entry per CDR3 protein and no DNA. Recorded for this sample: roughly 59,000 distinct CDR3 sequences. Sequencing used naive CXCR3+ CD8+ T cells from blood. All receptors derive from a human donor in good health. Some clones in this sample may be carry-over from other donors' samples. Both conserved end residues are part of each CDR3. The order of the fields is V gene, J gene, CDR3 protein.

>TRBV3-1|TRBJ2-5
CASSPKRGAKQETQYF
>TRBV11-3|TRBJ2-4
CASRLPGAKNIQYF
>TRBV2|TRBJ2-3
CASSALAGGDTDTQYF
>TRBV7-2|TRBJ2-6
CASSLGVGPTAGSGANVLTF
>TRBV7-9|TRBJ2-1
CASSLTRGGDEQFF
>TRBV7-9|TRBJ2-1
CASSLVGVHEQFF
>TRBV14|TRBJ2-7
CASTLDASYEQYF
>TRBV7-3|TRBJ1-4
CASSQGGFSNEKLFF
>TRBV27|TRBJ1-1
CASSSDRSIHMNTEAFF
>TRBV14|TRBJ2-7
CASSQVGTKAYEQYF
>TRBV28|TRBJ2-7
CASRQSYEQYF
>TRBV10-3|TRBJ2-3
CAISAADAAGTDTQYF
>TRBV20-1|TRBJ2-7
CSAESGTGTYEQYF
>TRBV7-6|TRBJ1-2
CASSPRGAGYGYTF
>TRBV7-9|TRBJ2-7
CASRTSSDNYYEQYF
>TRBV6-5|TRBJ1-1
CASSPGGRNTEAFF
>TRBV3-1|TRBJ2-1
CASSVRDPYNEQFF
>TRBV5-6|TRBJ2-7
CASSPDRAYEQYF
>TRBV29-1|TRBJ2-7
CSVVNPDSYEQYF
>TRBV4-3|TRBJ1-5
CASSQGAGDQPQHF
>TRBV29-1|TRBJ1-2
CSVSTGGIYGYTF
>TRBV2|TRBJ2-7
CASSDPSGGVYEQYF
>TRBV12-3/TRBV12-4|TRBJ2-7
CASSHLQGGNEQYF
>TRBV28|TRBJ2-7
CASMPRGYEQYF
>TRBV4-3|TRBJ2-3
CASSRLARGPDTQYF
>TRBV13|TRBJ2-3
CASSLGAATDTQYF
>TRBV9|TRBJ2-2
CASSAGLGELFF
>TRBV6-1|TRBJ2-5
CASSEYRTSGEETQYF
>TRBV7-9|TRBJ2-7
CASEGASYEQYF
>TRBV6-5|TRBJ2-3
CASSYLAWAITDTQYF
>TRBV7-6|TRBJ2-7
CASSGAVWEEQYF
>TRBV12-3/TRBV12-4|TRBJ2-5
CASSPQRGGRETQYF
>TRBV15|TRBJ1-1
CATGIRGGTEAFF
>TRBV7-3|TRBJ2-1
CASSLQGGPNNEQFF
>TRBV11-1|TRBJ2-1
CASSPRHHNYNEQFF
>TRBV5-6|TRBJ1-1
CASSLVAGGNTEAFF
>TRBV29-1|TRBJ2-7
CSVQGEGDRVYEQYF
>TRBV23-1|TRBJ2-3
CASSRAARFTDTQYF
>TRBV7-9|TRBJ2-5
CASSLSADQETQYF
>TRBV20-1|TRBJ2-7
CSARRDSTYEQYF
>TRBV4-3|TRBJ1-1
CASSQDWARTGSLNTEAFF
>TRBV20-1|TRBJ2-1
CSARFGNEQFF